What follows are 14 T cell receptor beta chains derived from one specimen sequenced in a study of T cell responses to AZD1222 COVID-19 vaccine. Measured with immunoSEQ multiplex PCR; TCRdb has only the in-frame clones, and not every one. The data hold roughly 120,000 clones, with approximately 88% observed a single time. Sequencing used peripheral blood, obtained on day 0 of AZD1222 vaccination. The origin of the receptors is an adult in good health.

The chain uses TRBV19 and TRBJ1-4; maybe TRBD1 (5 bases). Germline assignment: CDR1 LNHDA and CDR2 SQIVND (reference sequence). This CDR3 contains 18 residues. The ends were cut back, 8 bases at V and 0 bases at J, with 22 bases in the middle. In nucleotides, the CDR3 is TGTGCCAGTTTTGGCGTAAGAAAGGGGCTTGCAACTAATGAAAAACTGTTTTTT. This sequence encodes CASFGVRKGLATNEKLFF.

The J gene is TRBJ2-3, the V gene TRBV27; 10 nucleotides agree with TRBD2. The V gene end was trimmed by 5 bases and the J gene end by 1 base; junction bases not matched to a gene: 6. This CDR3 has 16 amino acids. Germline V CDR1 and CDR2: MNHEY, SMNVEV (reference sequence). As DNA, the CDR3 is TGTGCCAGCAGTCCCTACCTAGCGGGGGGCACAGATACGCAGTATTTT. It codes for CASSPYLAGGTDTQYF.

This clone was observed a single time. The CDR3 region is CASSYNQANQPQHF. For the CDR3, the DNA is TGTGCCAGCAGTTACAATCAGGCAAATCAGCCCCAGCATTTT. The chain is built from TRBV6-5 and TRBJ1-5; unclear D gene. Germline assignment: CDR1 MNHEY and CDR2 SVGAGI. The CDR3 has 14 residues. V lost 2 bases, J lost 4 bases, and 9 bases lay in between.

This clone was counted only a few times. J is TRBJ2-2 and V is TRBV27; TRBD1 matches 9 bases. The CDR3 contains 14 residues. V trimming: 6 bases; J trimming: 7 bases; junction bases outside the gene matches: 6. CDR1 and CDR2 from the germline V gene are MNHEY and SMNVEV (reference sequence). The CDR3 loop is CASSRQGGHGELFF. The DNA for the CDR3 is TGTGCCAGCAGCCGACAGGGGGGGCACGGGGAGCTGTTTTTT.

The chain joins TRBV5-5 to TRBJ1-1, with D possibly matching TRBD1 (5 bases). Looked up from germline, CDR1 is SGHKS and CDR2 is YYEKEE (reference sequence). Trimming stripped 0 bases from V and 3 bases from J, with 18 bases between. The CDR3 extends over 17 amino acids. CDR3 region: CASSLGAGLGLDTEAFF. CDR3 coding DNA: TGTGCCAGCAGCTTGGGGGCAGGGCTCGGGTTGGACACTGAAGCTTTCTTT. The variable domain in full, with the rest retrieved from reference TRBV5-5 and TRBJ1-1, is DAGVTQSPTHLIKTRGQQVTLRCSPISGHKSVSWYQQVLGQGPQFIFQYYEKEERGRGNFPDRFSARQFPNYSSELNVNALLLGDSALYLCASSLGAGLGLDTEAFFGQGTRLTVV.

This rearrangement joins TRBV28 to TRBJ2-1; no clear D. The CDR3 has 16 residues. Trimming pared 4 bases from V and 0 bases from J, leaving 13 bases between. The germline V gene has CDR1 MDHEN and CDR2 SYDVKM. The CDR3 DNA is TGTGCCAGCAGTTCCCCCGCTAGTAGCTCCTACAATGAGCAGTTCTTC. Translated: CASSSPASSSYNEQFF.

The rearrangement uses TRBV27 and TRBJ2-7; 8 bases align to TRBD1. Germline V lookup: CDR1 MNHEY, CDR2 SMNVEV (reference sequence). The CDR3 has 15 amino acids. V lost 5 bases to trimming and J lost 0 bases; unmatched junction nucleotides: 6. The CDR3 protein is CASSPRTGSSYEQYF. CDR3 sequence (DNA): TGTGCCAGCAGTCCCCGGACAGGGAGCTCCTACGAGCAGTACTTC.

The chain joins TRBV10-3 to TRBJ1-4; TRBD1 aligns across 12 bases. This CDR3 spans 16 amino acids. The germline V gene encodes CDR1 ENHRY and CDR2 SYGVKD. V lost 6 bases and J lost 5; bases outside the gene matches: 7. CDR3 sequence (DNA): TGTGCCATCAGATCCGGGACAGGGGGCCAGAATGAAAAACTGTTTTTT. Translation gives CAIRSGTGGQNEKLFF.

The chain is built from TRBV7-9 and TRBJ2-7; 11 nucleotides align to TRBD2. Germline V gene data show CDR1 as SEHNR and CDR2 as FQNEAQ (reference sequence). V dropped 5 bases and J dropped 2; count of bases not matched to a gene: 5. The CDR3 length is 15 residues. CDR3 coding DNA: TGTGCCAGCAGCACCCGACTAGCGGGGACCTACGAGCAGTACTTC. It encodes CASSTRLAGTYEQYF.

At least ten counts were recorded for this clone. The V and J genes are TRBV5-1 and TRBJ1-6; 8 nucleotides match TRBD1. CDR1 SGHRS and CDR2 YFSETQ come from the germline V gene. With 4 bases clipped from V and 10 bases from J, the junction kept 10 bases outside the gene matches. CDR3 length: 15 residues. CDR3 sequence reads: CASSDYRQGYSPLHF. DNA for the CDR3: TGCGCCAGCAGCGACTACCGACAGGGGTACTCACCCCTCCACTTT.

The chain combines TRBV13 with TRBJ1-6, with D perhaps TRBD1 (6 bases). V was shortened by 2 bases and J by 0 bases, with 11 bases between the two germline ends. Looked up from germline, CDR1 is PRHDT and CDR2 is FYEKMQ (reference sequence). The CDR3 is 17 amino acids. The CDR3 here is CASSLNRESSYNSPLHF. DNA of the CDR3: TGTGCCAGCAGCTTAAACAGGGAAAGCTCCTATAATTCACCCCTCCACTTT.

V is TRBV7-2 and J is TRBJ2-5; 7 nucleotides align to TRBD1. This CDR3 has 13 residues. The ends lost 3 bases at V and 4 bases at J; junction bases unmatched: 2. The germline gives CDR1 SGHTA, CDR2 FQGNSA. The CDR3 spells CASSFNRGETQYF. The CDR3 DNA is TGTGCCAGCAGCTTTAACAGGGGAGAGACCCAGTACTTC.

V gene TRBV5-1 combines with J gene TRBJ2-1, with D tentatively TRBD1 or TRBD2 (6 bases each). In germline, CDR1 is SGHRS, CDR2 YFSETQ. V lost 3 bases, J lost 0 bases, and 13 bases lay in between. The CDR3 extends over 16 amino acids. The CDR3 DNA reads TGCGCCAGCAGCTCGAGGGGGGCGAGCTCCTACAATGAGCAGTTCTTC. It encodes CASSSRGASSYNEQFF.

CDR3 region: CASSPSGGPYGYTF. CDR3 coding DNA: TGTGCCAGCAGTCCCTCTGGAGGTCCCTATGGCTACACCTTC. The chain recombines TRBV6-2 or TRBV6-3 with TRBJ1-2; D remains unclear. Germline V gives CDR1 MNHEY, CDR2 SVGEGT. CDR3 length: 14 residues. Trimming pared 5 bases from V and 4 bases from J, leaving 14 bases between.